This T cell receptor beta chain was obtained from a study of shared clonotypes between healthy human individuals. Points on this clone: This sample also contains other DNA sequences that code for the same CDR3.

The CDR3 covers 14 residues. Germline assignment: CDR1 SGDLS and CDR2 YYNGEE. Trimming stripped 0 bases from V and 1 base from J, with 5 bases between. TCRdb keeps only in-frame clones here, not all; method: immunoSEQ multiplex PCR. The sample yields about 1.5 million clones, under 99% seen once. The sequenced sample consisted of naive CD4+ T cells sorted from blood. Subset specified: CD45RA+ positively selected. The rearrangement joins TRBV9 to TRBJ1-3; D is uncertain. The origin of this receptor is a young man in good health. The CDR3 is CASSVDGSGNTIYF. The CDR3 nucleotides are TGTGCCAGCAGCGTAGACGGTTCTGGAAACACCATATATTTT.